The clone carrying this T cell receptor beta chain was seen repeatedly, ten times or more. Its cognate antigen is unknown. This sample was taken from a study of T cells in Graves' hyperthyroidism and ophthalmopathy. Overall study findings and caveats: Ophthalmopathy could be told apart from stable hyperthyroidism with a 13 V-J model.

Amplified TCR beta CDR3 regions derived from RNA transcripts. HTBI primers were the set used in a first-round RT-PCR of the TCR CDR3. TCRdb called the multiplex PCR reads again in MiXCR, with one record for every CDR3 protein. The sample shows around 300,000 distinct CDR3 sequences, more than 11% of them seen only once. V gave up 2 bases and J gave up 6 bases, with 23 bases separating them. The CDR3 consists of 16 residues. Looked up from germline, CDR1 is GTSNPN and CDR2 is SVGIG (reference sequence). The study enrolled patients aged 18 to 65 with newly diagnosed hyperthyroidism of under 2 months' duration. The study excluded patients with uncontrolled infection, other autoimmune disease, pregnancy or lactation. PBMCs were derived from under 13 ml fresh peripheral blood.

This receptor was obtained from a woman in her twenties or thirties with Graves' hyperthyroidism. The chain is built from TRBV30 and TRBJ2-7; D remains unclear. The material sequenced was blood. CDR3: CAWSQAVELEAVEQYF. As DNA, the CDR3 is TGTGCCTGGAGTCAAGCAGTGGAGCTTGAGGCAGTCGAGCAGTACTTC.